This T cell receptor beta chain was sequenced for a study of shared clonotypes between healthy human individuals. At the level of the study: Each donor had three CD4 naive, three CD4 memory, two CD8 naive and one CD8 memory plate.

Per sorted-subset replicate PCR, input was 200 to 250 ng DNA, representing tens of thousands of T cell genomes. How the authors handled the data: With immunoSEQ giving junction-only sequences and no quality scores, filtering differed. Repertoires were generated with immunoSEQ multiplex PCR, while TCRdb's copy carries only in-frame clones and drops some. V and J calls and clone size come straight from that table; D and trimming were deduced from the DNA. The sample lists roughly 1,500,000 clones; approximately 98% were seen once. The CDR3 runs 14 residues. With 6 bases removed from V and 8 bases from J, the gap between germline ends came to 16 bases. Germline CDR1 reads MDHEN; CDR2 reads SYDVKM. For this clone: Its target is not known.

Study-wide results and limits: Several donors shared approximately 5% of their naive CD4 clonotypes.

V usage is TRBV28 and J usage is TRBJ1-4, with a weak D call TRBD1 (5 bases). The sample comprised naive CD4+ T cells sorted from blood. Subset in this sample: CD45RA+ positively selected. The clonotype comes from a man aged 30 to 39 in good health. Here the CDR3 DNA reads TGTGCCAGCAGACCCTCAAGGGGACGGGAAAAACTGTTTTTT. Its translation is CASRPSRGREKLFF.